This entry lists 26 T cell receptor beta chains sequenced from one sample in a study of T cells after yellow fever vaccination. TCRdb ran MiXCR on the 5' RACE reads and lists one entry per CDR3 protein. Altogether 250,000 to 400,000 distinct CDR3 sequences are present, over 4% being singletons, with the ten largest covering about 22%. The specimen was PBMCs, collected 5 days after the yellow fever booster vaccination. The receptors were sampled from a man younger than 35 who received the YFV17D yellow fever vaccine.

In its sample, this clonotype was seen a few times. The rearrangement joins TRBV7-2 to TRBJ2-7; a weak D match, TRBD2 (6 bases). The germline V gene encodes CDR1 SGHTA and CDR2 FQGNSA. The germline V and J ends were trimmed by 2 bases and 7 bases, with 15 bases remaining between them. The CDR3 is made up of 14 amino acids. The CDR3 region has the DNA TGTGCCAGCAGCTTACCCCTCCCCCGGGGGGAGCAGTACTTC. It translates to CASSLPLPRGEQYF.

This clonotype was detected many times. This chain uses TRBV5-1 with TRBJ2-1, with 10 bases identical to TRBD2. Trimming at V came to 2 bases and at J to 4 bases, leaving 3 bases not matched to a gene. The CDR3 covers 15 residues. The germline V gene encodes CDR1 SGHRS and CDR2 YFSETQ. CDR3 region: CASSFTSGAYNEQFF. The CDR3 DNA sequence: TGCGCCAGCAGCTTTACTAGCGGGGCGTACAATGAGCAGTTCTTC.

This clonotype has a handful of counts. The rearrangement uses TRBV7-2 and TRBJ1-2; no clear D. The CDR3 is 12 residues long. Per the germline V gene, CDR1 is SGHTA and CDR2 is FQGNSA. Trimming shortened V by 4 bases and J by 8 bases, and 11 bases separated the two germline ends. The CDR3 DNA reads TGTGCCAGCAGCTCGTACAGTCGAGGCTACACCTTC. This sequence encodes CASSSYSRGYTF.

This clonotype appeared many times. The chain has TRBV6-5 and TRBJ2-1, with TRBD1 matching 9 bases. CDR3 size: 13 residues. Trimming took 10 bases from V and 3 from J; bases not matched to a gene: 4. Germline-derived CDR1 and CDR2 are MNHEY and SVGAGI. CDR3 nucleotides: TGTGCCACCCGGGACAGGGTCTACAATGAGCAGTTCTTC. This gives the protein CATRDRVYNEQFF.

This clonotype was counted many times. J is TRBJ2-1 and V is TRBV5-5; D is possibly TRBD2 (7 bases). V was cut by 4 bases and J by 4 bases, with 15 bases left in between. From germline, CDR1 is SGHKS and CDR2 YYEKEE (reference sequence). The CDR3 runs to 15 residues. CDR3 loop: CASSPGRGPYNEQFF. CDR3 coding DNA: TGTGCCAGCAGCCCCGGGCGGGGGCCTTACAATGAGCAGTTCTTC. Full variable domain (outside the CDR3, taken from reference TRBV5-5 and TRBJ2-1): DAGVTQSPTHLIKTRGQQVTLRCSPISGHKSVSWYQQVLGQGPQFIFQYYEKEERGRGNFPDRFSARQFPNYSSELNVNALLLGDSALYLCASSPGRGPYNEQFFGPGTRLTVL.

This clonotype was seen a handful of times. The chain has TRBV7-2 and TRBJ1-4; D remains ambiguous. CDR1 and CDR2 from the germline V gene are SGHTA and FQGNSA. The V gene lost 5 bases and the J gene lost 7 bases, with 17 bases spanning the gap. CDR3 size: 15 residues. The CDR3 sequence is CASSLSIGGGEKLFF. CDR3 nucleotide sequence: TGTGCCAGCAGCCTCTCGATCGGCGGTGGTGAAAAACTGTTTTTT.

The V call is TRBV6-2 or TRBV6-3, the J call TRBJ2-3; D is unclear. CDR1 and CDR2 (germline): MNHEY, SVGEGT. This CDR3 is 15 amino acids long. Trimming stripped 2 bases from V and 2 bases from J, with 11 bases between. CDR3 bases: TGTGCCAGCAGTTACCGCACTTCCATCACAGATACGCAGTATTTT. Protein: CASSYRTSITDTQYF.

V and J are TRBV20-1 and TRBJ2-3; 13 nucleotides line up with TRBD2. There are 16 residues in the CDR3. Germline CDR1 reads DFQATT; CDR2 reads SNEGSKA (reference sequence). J was trimmed by 0 bases and V by 3 bases; bases with no gene match: 3. Here the CDR3 reads CSASPGLAGSTDTQYF. Written as DNA, the CDR3 is TGCAGTGCTAGCCCGGGACTAGCGGGGAGCACAGATACGCAGTATTTT.

This clonotype has a handful of counts. The chain combines TRBV28 with TRBJ2-2; 7 bases are shared with TRBD1. CDR3 length: 14 residues. V lost 9 bases to trimming and J lost 1 base; unmatched junction nucleotides: 5. CDR1 is MDHEN, CDR2 SYDVKM, per germline. CDR3 nucleotides: TGTGCCAGTGACAGGGACCAGAACACCGGGGAGCTGTTTTTT. Its translation: CASDRDQNTGELFF.

This clonotype was found many times. The V and J genes are TRBV2 and TRBJ1-3; D unclear. The CDR3 is made up of 15 amino acids. V gave up 2 bases and J gave up 0 bases, with 8 bases separating them. From germline, CDR1 is SNHLY and CDR2 FYNNEI. The CDR3 nucleotides read TGTGCCAGCAGTGAATCCAGCTTCTCTGGAAACACCATATATTTT. It codes for CASSESSFSGNTIYF.

This clonotype was seen a handful of times. This chain uses TRBV12-3 or TRBV12-4 with TRBJ2-7, with 9 bases lining up with TRBD1. The CDR3 totals 15 residues. Germline trimming cut 5 bases from V and 5 bases from J; bases unmatched to any gene: 10. CDR3 coding DNA: TGTGCCAGCAGTGCCGGGACAGGGCTTCTCCACGAGCAGTACTTC. The encoded protein is CASSAGTGLLHEQYF.

Concerning this clonotype: This clone may be a read error of a much larger clone one base away. The J gene is TRBJ2-4, the V gene TRBV7-3, with D hard to call. The CDR3 runs to 17 residues. Trimming stripped 5 bases from V and 1 base from J, with 18 bases between. Germline V gene data show CDR1 as SGHTA and CDR2 as FQGTGA. CDR3 in DNA: TGTGCCAGCAGCCTCGGACCCCCCACGGTGGCCAAAAACATTCAGTACTTC. Translation gives CASSLGPPTVAKNIQYF.

This clonotype came up many times. V gene TRBV5-1 combines with J gene TRBJ2-5, with D maybe TRBD2 (6 bases). Germline lookup yields CDR1 SGHRS and CDR2 YFSETQ. The CDR3 length is 13 residues. V was cut by 4 bases and J by 4 bases, with 11 bases left in between. The chain's CDR3 is CASSPGVAETQYF. Written as DNA, the CDR3 is TGCGCCAGCAGCCCGGGGGTGGCAGAGACCCAGTACTTC.

There are a few counts of this clonotype. The chain has TRBV24-1 and TRBJ2-3; no firm D call. Trimming removed 0 bases from V and 2 bases from J, with 2 bases in between. Germline values: CDR1 KGHDR, CDR2 SFDVKD. CDR3 length: 13 amino acids. The CDR3 sequence: CATSDLITDTQYF. CDR3 DNA: TGTGCCACCAGTGATTTGATCACAGATACGCAGTATTTT.

The genes are TRBV2 and TRBJ2-2; 7 bases line up with TRBD2. CDR1 is SNHLY, CDR2 FYNNEI, per germline. The trim removed 8 bases at V and 8 bases at J, leaving 11 bases unmatched. The CDR3 extends over 14 amino acids. CDR3 protein: CASGRGLEVGELFF. The CDR3 coding sequence is TGTGCCAGCGGGAGGGGTCTTGAAGTTGGGGAGCTGTTTTTT. Variable domain in full (rest from reference TRBV2 and TRBJ2-2): EPEVTQTPSHQVTQMGQEVILRCVPISNHLYFYWYRQILGQKVEFLVSFYNNEISEKSEIFDDQFSVERPDGSNFTLKIRSTKLEDSAMYFCASGRGLEVGELFFGEGSRLTVL.

A few counts support this clonotype. The chain has TRBV5-4 and TRBJ2-5, with D possibly TRBD1 on 6 matching bases. This CDR3 is built from 15 residues. Trimming left V 9 bases short and J 1 base short, with 19 bases between. In germline, CDR1 is SGHNT, CDR2 YYREEE (reference sequence). The DNA of the CDR3 is TGTGCCACCGCCCTCCGGGCAGGGGTCCAAGAGACCCAGTACTTC. Protein sequence: CATALRAGVQETQYF.

Ten or more counts support this clonotype. The rearrangement uses TRBV5-1 and TRBJ1-6; tentatively, D is TRBD1 (5 bases). Germline values: CDR1 SGHRS, CDR2 YFSETQ. This CDR3 has 14 residues. Here the CDR3 reads CSLQEGRLGSPLHF. CDR3 DNA sequence: TGCTCCCTTCAAGAGGGGCGGTTAGGCTCACCCCTCCACTTT.

This clonotype has ten or more counts. The chain employs TRBV7-9 and TRBJ2-3; the D is unclear. There are 14 residues in the CDR3. The germline V gene has CDR1 SEHNR and CDR2 FQNEAQ (reference sequence). V lost 6 bases, J lost 2 bases, and 12 bases lay in between. As DNA, the CDR3 is TGTGCCAGCAGGAGGTCGGGCGACACAGATACGCAGTATTTT. This translates into CASRRSGDTDTQYF.

This clonotype was observed many times. The V and J genes are TRBV9 and TRBJ2-3, with D unclear. This CDR3 contains 15 residues. V lost 1 base to trimming and J lost 4 bases, with 13 bases between them. Germline V lookup: CDR1 SGDLS, CDR2 YYNGEE. The CDR3 protein is CASSVLSLHADTQYF. The CDR3 bases are TGTGCCAGCAGCGTACTGAGCCTGCATGCAGATACGCAGTATTTT. Filled out from reference TRBV9 and TRBJ2-3, the complete variable domain reads DSGVTQTPKHLITATGQRVTLRCSPRSGDLSVYWYQQSLDQGLQFLIQYYNGEERAKGNILERFSAQQFPDLHSELNLSSLELGDSALYFCASSVLSLHADTQYFGPGTRLTVL.

In the case of this clonotype: A read error may explain this, as a much larger clone is one base away. The chain is built from TRBV5-5 and TRBJ2-1; D may be TRBD2 (5 bases). The germline V gene has CDR1 SGHKS and CDR2 YYEKEE (reference sequence). There are 12 residues in the CDR3. The ends were cut back, 1 base at V and 9 bases at J, with 8 bases in the middle. In nucleotides, the CDR3 is TGTGCCAGCAGCTTGCGCGGGTTTGAGCAGTTCTTC. Translating it yields CASSLRGFEQFF. The full variable domain, completed using reference TRBV5-5 and TRBJ2-1, is DAGVTQSPTHLIKTRGQQVTLRCSPISGHKSVSWYQQVLGQGPQFIFQYYEKEERGRGNFPDRFSARQFPNYSSELNVNALLLGDSALYLCASSLRGFEQFFGPGTRLTVL.

This clonotype was observed a handful of times. The chain recombines TRBV18 with TRBJ2-5; TRBD1 might be the D (6 bases). Per germline, CDR1 KGHSH and CDR2 LQKENI. The CDR3 runs 14 residues. The V end lost 3 bases, the J end lost 0 bases, and 8 bases lay between the germline ends. CDR3 in amino acids: CASSPRDNQETQYF. The CDR3 nucleotides read TGTGCCAGCTCACCCCGGGACAACCAAGAGACCCAGTACTTC.

This clonotype occurred many times. This rearrangement joins TRBV6-5 to TRBJ1-1; no clear D gene. This CDR3 has 13 amino acids. Germline V lookup: CDR1 MNHEY, CDR2 SVGAGI. Trimming took off 0 bases at V and 1 base at J, with 3 bases between the two ends. Here the CDR3 reads CASSYSKNTEAFF. The CDR3 region has the DNA TGTGCCAGCAGTTACTCGAAGAACACTGAAGCTTTCTTT.

In its sample, this clonotype was seen many times. The junction departs from the called germline gene at one end, perhaps through a read error. The chain employs TRBV20-1 and TRBJ2-7; D is uncertain. Per germline, CDR1 DFQATT and CDR2 SNEGSKA (reference sequence). The CDR3 runs 8 residues. In DNA, the CDR3 is TGCAGTGCTAGAGATCCAAACTTC. Translation: CSARDPNF.

Only a few counts were recorded for this clonotype. The rearrangement links TRBV5-6 to TRBJ2-3; 13 bases map to TRBD2. Germline lookup yields CDR1 SGHDT and CDR2 YYEEEE. The CDR3 is made up of 16 amino acids. V was pared by 4 bases and J by 5 bases, with 7 bases of the junction left unmatched. The CDR3 sequence: CASSLTSGGALDTQYF. The DNA for the CDR3 is TGTGCCAGCAGCCTTACTAGCGGGGGGGCCTTAGATACGCAGTATTTT.

This clonotype was found many times. The chain combines TRBV5-1 with TRBJ2-3, with TRBD1 matching 10 bases. The germline V gene encodes CDR1 SGHRS and CDR2 YFSETQ. The CDR3 runs to 14 residues. After removal of 2 bases from V and 6 bases from J, the junction contained 3 bases not matched to a gene. CDR3 sequence: CASSLGQGGDTQYF. CDR3 DNA: TGCGCCAGCAGCTTAGGACAGGGGGGCGATACGCAGTATTTT.

The CDR3 DNA reads TGTGCCAGCACCTGGAGGACAGGGCCCACAGATACGCAGTATTTT. Its translation: CASTWRTGPTDTQYF. The chain employs TRBV28 and TRBJ2-3, with TRBD1 matching over 8 bases. This CDR3 contains 15 residues. Germline CDR1 is MDHEN and CDR2 is SYDVKM. V shed 7 bases and J 2 bases; nucleotides not matched to a gene: 8.